These T cell receptor beta chains were read from a single sample in a study of blood T cell repertoires in COVID-19. Here immunoSEQ multiplex PCR was the method, and the copy in TCRdb shows in-frame clones only, minus some. This sample carries 70,000 or so clones, 65% to 80% of them seen once, and the ten largest clones take about 25%. Sequenced input: peripheral blood. The receptor source for this set is a human donor in a cohort sampled during active COVID-19. Both conserved end residues are trimmed from each CDR3.

V	length	J	CDR3
TRBV7-9	12	TRBJ1-1	ASSLDGGSTEAF
TRBV2	12	TRBJ2-3	ASKETSVTDTQY
TRBV5-1	11	TRBJ2-7	ASSFGGTGEQY
TRBV5-4	14	TRBJ2-1	ASSPQASSEYNEQF
TRBV7-2	13	TRBJ2-7	ASSQSGISNYEQY
TRBV30	13	TRBJ1-2	AWSGDRSGNYGYT
TRBV3-1/TRBV3-2	16	TRBJ1-5	ASSQDRGGRRLPQPQH
TRBV11-2	14	TRBJ2-3	ASSLMQGGTGDTQY
TRBV3-1/TRBV3-2	11	TRBJ2-7	ASSQAEAYEQY
TRBV18	16	TRBJ2-3	ASSPGQGGAFLSDTQY
TRBV29-1	11	TRBJ1-1	SATTGVNTEAF
TRBV19	15	TRBJ2-3	ASSMQLAGGGRDTQY
TRBV7-9	11	TRBJ1-4	ASSLTGNEKLF
TRBV7-2	13	TRBJ1-2	ASSFPPTGNYGYT
TRBV14	13	TRBJ2-2	ASSQVLRGTGELF
TRBV4-1	13	TRBJ2-1	ASSQVISLYNEQF
TRBV29-1	11	TRBJ2-3	SASLSGSDTQY
TRBV2	10	TRBJ2-7	ASKVQSYEQY
TRBV11-2	12	TRBJ2-5	ASSLRLSGETQY
TRBV12-3/TRBV12-4	11	TRBJ2-2	ASSIGGPGELF
TRBV27	17	TRBJ2-6	ASSPLWTGGISGANVLT
TRBV3-1/TRBV3-2	10	TRBJ1-2	ASSHLQGAYT
TRBV4-3	14	TRBJ2-7	ASSPTIQLEGYEQY
TRBV6-4	11	TRBJ2-1	ASSLDGGDEQF
TRBV6-5	13	TRBJ2-2	ASRRGRSGFGELF
TRBV5-6	14	TRBJ2-2	ASSLWSGSNTGELF
TRBV5-6	13	TRBJ1-1	ASSPTGGRKTEAF
TRBV7-9	13	TRBJ2-1	ASSSPMVASNEQF
TRBV4-2	14	TRBJ2-3	ASSQTSGGRGDTQY
TRBV6-2/TRBV6-3	14	TRBJ1-5	ASSYFRTYSNQPQH
TRBV7-9	12	TRBJ1-1	ASSLAVGGTEAF
TRBV18	14	TRBJ2-2	ASSPPSGSSTGELF
TRBV5-8	11	TRBJ1-2	ASSFSDNYGYT
TRBV7-6	17	TRBJ1-6	ASSQDRGHLFSYNSPLH
TRBV19	10	TRBJ2-1	ASSEGGIEQF
TRBV5-8	13	TRBJ2-7	ASSLTGQFQYEQY
TRBV5-8	13	TRBJ1-6	ASFLRGGQLAPLH
TRBV11-2	16	TRBJ2-1	ASSLDQPSGDTYNEQF
TRBV28	12	TRBJ2-7	ASSFSGQRYEQY
TRBV7-8	15	TRBJ1-2	ASSLVWDRGYGYGYT
TRBV11-2	13	TRBJ2-7	ASSPGQGAFYEQY
TRBV3-1/TRBV3-2	14	TRBJ2-2	ASSQQGQIKTGELF
TRBV6-2/TRBV6-3	15	TRBJ1-6	ASSATISSSYNSPLH
TRBV7-8	12	TRBJ2-3	ASRQGRLGDTQY
TRBV19	13	TRBJ1-5	ASSPRTGVGQPQH
TRBV2	14	TRBJ2-2	ASSQRDSTNTGELF
TRBV4-3	13	TRBJ2-3	ASSQDSWRTDTQY
TRBV15	13	TRBJ2-1	ATSRSWEAYNEQF
TRBV11-3	13	TRBJ2-3	ASSPSGSSTDTQY
TRBV18	13	TRBJ1-4	ASSENRDPNEKLF
TRBV10-3	14	TRBJ2-1	AITGTSGSSYNEQF
TRBV7-2	14	TRBJ1-4	ASSPQGQGAGEKLF
TRBV3-1/TRBV3-2	12	TRBJ1-4	ASRDTGGNEKLF
TRBV28	13	TRBJ2-5	ASSLWGGGQETQY
TRBV29-1	10	TRBJ1-2	SVATGVGGYT